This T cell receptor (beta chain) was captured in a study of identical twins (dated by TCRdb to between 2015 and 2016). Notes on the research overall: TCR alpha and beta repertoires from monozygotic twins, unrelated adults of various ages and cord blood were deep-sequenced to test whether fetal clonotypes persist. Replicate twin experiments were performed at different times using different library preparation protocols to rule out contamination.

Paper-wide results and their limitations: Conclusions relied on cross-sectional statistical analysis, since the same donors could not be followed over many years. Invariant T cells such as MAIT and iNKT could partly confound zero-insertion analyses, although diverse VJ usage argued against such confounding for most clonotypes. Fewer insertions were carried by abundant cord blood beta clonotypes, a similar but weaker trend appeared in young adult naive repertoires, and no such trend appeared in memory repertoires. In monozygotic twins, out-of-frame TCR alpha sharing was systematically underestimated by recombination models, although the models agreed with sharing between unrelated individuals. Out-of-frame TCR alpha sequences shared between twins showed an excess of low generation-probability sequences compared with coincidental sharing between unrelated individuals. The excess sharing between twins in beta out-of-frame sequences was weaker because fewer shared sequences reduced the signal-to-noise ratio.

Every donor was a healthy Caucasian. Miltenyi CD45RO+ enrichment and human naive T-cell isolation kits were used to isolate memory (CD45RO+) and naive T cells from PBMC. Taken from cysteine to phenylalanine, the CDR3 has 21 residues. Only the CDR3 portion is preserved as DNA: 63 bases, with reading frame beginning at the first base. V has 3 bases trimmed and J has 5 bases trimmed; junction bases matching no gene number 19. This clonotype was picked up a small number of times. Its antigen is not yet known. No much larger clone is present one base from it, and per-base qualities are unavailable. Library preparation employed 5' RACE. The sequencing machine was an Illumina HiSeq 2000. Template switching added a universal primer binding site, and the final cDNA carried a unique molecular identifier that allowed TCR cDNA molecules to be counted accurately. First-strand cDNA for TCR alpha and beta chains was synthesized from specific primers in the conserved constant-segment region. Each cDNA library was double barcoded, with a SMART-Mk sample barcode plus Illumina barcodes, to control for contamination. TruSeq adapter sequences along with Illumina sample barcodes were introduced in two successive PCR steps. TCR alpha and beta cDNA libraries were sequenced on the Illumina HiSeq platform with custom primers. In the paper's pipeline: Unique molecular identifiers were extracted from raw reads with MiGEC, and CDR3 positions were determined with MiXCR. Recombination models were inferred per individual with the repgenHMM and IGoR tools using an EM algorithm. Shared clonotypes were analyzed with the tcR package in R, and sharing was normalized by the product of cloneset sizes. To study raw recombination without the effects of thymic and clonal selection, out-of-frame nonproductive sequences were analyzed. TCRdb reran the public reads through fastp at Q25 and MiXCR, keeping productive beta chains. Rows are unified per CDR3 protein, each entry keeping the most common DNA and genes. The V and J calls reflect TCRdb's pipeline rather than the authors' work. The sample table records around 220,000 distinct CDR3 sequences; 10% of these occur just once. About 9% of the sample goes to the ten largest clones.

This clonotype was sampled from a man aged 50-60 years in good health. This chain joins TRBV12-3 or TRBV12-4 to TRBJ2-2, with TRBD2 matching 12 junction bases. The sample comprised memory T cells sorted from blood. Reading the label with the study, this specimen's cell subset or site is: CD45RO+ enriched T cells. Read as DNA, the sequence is TGTGCCAGCAGTTTTCTTTGGTCACATACGACTAGCGGGAGTGGGACCGGGGAGCTGTTTTTT. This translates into CASSFLWSHTTSGSGTGELFF.